This T cell receptor (beta chain) was documented in a study of blood T cell repertoires in COVID-19. Enrollees, about 18 to 89 years old, lived in about two dozen US areas. Sequencing was performed with immunoSEQ multiplex PCR; in TCRdb, only in-frame clones are kept and a portion is missing. The table lists under 200,000 clones, over 75% of them singletons, with more than 0.75% in the top ten. The CDR3 covers 16 residues. Germline values: CDR1 SGHRS, CDR2 YFSETQ. J lost 5 bases, V lost 2 bases, and 11 bases had no gene match. The rearrangement links TRBV5-1 to TRBJ2-5; 8 bases match TRBD2. Input material: PBMCs or T cells enriched from blood (not recorded which). The source of this sequence is a woman aged 18-35 years who had recovered from COVID-19. The CDR3 region has the DNA TGCGCCAGCAGCTTCGTAACGAAGCGGGGGAGGGAGACCCAGTACTTC. Amino acid sequence: CASSFVTKRGRETQYF.